A single sample gave rise to the 30 T cell receptor beta chains below, sequenced in a study of blood T cell repertoires in COVID-19. TCRdb's table, derived via immunoSEQ multiplex PCR, lists solely in-frame clones and lacks some. The data hold about 81,000 clones, with approximately 84% observed a single time. Input material: peripheral blood. The receptors were sampled from a human donor in a cohort sampled during active COVID-19.

The chain couples TRBV16 to TRBJ2-1; D ambiguous. Trimming took off 0 bases at V and 8 bases at J, with 5 bases between the two ends. The CDR3 is 12 amino acids. Germline CDR1 KGHSY, CDR2 FQNENV. Here the CDR3 reads CASSQSRHEQFF. CDR3 bases: TGTGCCAGCAGCCAATCGAGGCATGAGCAGTTCTTC.

The chain is built from TRBV11-3 and TRBJ2-2; 8 positions agree with TRBD1. CDR3 length: 16 residues. CDR1 is SGHNT and CDR2 is YENEEA in the germline V gene. With 5 bases clipped from V and 5 bases from J, the junction kept 10 bases outside the gene matches. CDR3 sequence (DNA): TGTGCCAGCAGCCCCGACCGGGGACAGGAGACCGGGGAGCTGTTTTTT. Translation gives CASSPDRGQETGELFF.

The chain uses TRBV7-9 and TRBJ2-1; 15 bases agree with TRBD2. V trimming: 1 base; J trimming: 2 bases; junction bases outside the gene matches: 6. Germline-derived CDR1 and CDR2 are SEHNR and FQNEAQ (reference sequence). The CDR3 loop spans 19 amino acids. The CDR3, as DNA: TGTGCCAGCAGCTTAGTAGGACTAGCGGGGGGGCGAGCCTACAATGAGCAGTTCTTC. It translates to CASSLVGLAGGRAYNEQFF.

V is TRBV25-1 and J is TRBJ1-1; D is ambiguous. The V end lost 5 bases, the J end lost 4 bases, and 11 bases lay between the germline ends. Germline V lookup: CDR1 MGHDK, CDR2 SYGVNS. The CDR3 covers 13 residues. The CDR3: CASSLGRGTEAFF. The CDR3 nucleotides are TGTGCCAGCAGTCTAGGCCGGGGCACTGAAGCTTTCTTT.

The chain has TRBV10-3 and TRBJ1-2, with a possible D match to TRBD1 (6 bases). Trimming removed 7 bases at V and 5 bases at J, with 14 bases between. The CDR3 has 13 amino acids. The V gene's germline CDR1 is ENHRY and CDR2 SYGVKD. CDR3 sequence: CAIKAPGEYGYTF. Written as DNA, the CDR3 is TGTGCCATCAAGGCGCCAGGGGAGTATGGCTACACCTTC.

The gene calls are TRBV5-1 and TRBJ1-2; TRBD1 agrees at 9 bases. The CDR3 has 13 amino acids. The germline V gene encodes CDR1 SGHRS and CDR2 YFSETQ. V gave up 4 bases and J gave up 5 bases; unmatched junction bases: 3. The CDR3 DNA is TGCGCCAGCAGCGGTGGGACAGGGTATGGCTACACCTTC. Encoded protein: CASSGGTGYGYTF. The whole variable domain, remainder taken from reference TRBV5-1 and TRBJ1-2, is KAGVTQTPRYLIKTRGQQVTLSCSPISGHRSVSWYQQTPGQGLQFLFEYFSETQRNKGNFPGRFSGRQFSNSRSEMNVSTLELGDSALYLCASSGGTGYGYTFGSGTRLTVV.

This chain uses TRBV2 with TRBJ1-2; a possible D gene is TRBD1 (6 bases). The V end was cut by 8 bases, the J end by 0 bases, with 28 bases between. The CDR3 runs to 19 residues. Germline V gene sequence: CDR1 SNHLY, CDR2 FYNNEI. CDR3 bases: TGTGCCAGCCCACGAGGTCGCTTATGGACAGCCAATTCTAACTATGGCTACACCTTC. Translation: CASPRGRLWTANSNYGYTF. Drawing the rest from reference TRBV2 and TRBJ1-2, the complete variable domain is EPEVTQTPSHQVTQMGQEVILRCVPISNHLYFYWYRQILGQKVEFLVSFYNNEISEKSEIFDDQFSVERPDGSNFTLKIRSTKLEDSAMYFCASPRGRLWTANSNYGYTFGSGTRLTVV.

CDR3 nucleotides: TGCGCCAGCAGCTCCGGTGGGGGCACGGGGGGACCTGAGCAGTTCTTC. Protein sequence: CASSSGGGTGGPEQFF. The rearrangement uses TRBV5-1 and TRBJ2-1; D perhaps matches TRBD2 (7 bases). The CDR3 runs to 16 residues. The V end was cut by 3 bases, the J end by 9 bases, with 22 bases between. Germline V lookup: CDR1 SGHRS, CDR2 YFSETQ.

The rearrangement joins TRBV27 to TRBJ1-5; 8 bases agree with TRBD1. The CDR3 totals 14 residues. Trimming at V came to 8 bases and at J to 7 bases, leaving 10 bases not matched to a gene. Germline values: CDR1 MNHEY, CDR2 SMNVEV (reference sequence). This chain's CDR3 is CASADGQGRQPQHF. The CDR3 bases are TGTGCCAGCGCCGATGGACAGGGACGACAGCCCCAGCATTTT.

Regarding this clone: In the same sample, other DNA sequences code for this CDR3. The chain is built from TRBV5-1 and TRBJ1-4; the match to TRBD1 covers 7 bases. CDR1 and CDR2 from the germline V gene are SGHRS and YFSETQ. With 0 bases clipped from V and 0 bases from J, the junction kept 2 bases outside the gene matches. This CDR3 has 16 amino acids. The chain's CDR3 is CASSLGGTATNEKLFF. As DNA, the CDR3 is TGCGCCAGCAGCTTGGGAGGGACAGCAACTAATGAAAAACTGTTTTTT.

This clone appeared a single time. V usage is TRBV5-6 and J usage is TRBJ1-2; D gene uncertain. The germline V gene encodes CDR1 SGHDT and CDR2 YYEEEE. The ends were cut back, 1 base at V and 2 bases at J, with 12 bases in the middle. The CDR3 contains 15 residues. The CDR3: CASSLHALANYGYTF. DNA of the CDR3: TGTGCCAGCAGCTTGCATGCGCTCGCGAACTATGGCTACACCTTC.

This clone was seen just once. V gene TRBV7-9 combines with J gene TRBJ2-5; D is possibly TRBD1 (6 bases). V was cut by 5 bases and J by 2 bases, with 15 bases left in between. Germline CDR1 reads SEHNR; CDR2 reads FQNEAQ (reference sequence). The CDR3 loop spans 15 amino acids. Written as DNA, the CDR3 is TGTGCCAGCAGCCCGGGAATAGGGGGTCAAGAGACCCAGTACTTC. Translating gives CASSPGIGGQETQYF.

The chain recombines TRBV9 with TRBJ2-5; D is undetermined. The ends were cut back, 5 bases at V and 5 bases at J, with 7 bases in the middle. This CDR3 is built from 11 residues. The germline V gene encodes CDR1 SGDLS and CDR2 YYNGEE. Written as DNA, the CDR3 is TGTGCCAGCAGTTCAGGCGAGACCCAGTACTTC. Its translation is CASSSGETQYF.

The genes are TRBV9 and TRBJ2-2; D is unresolved. The V gene lost 0 bases and the J gene lost 6 bases, with 12 bases spanning the gap. This CDR3 is built from 15 residues. The germline CDR1 and CDR2 sequences are SGDLS and YYNGEE. This CDR3 reads CASSVVTQPPGELFF. CDR3 bases: TGTGCCAGCAGCGTAGTAACTCAACCGCCCGGGGAGCTGTTTTTT.

The chain carries TRBV7-8 and TRBJ2-7; the D gene is possibly TRBD2 (5 bases). V was shortened by 1 base and J by 4 bases, with 17 bases between the two germline ends. The CDR3 runs to 16 residues. The germline gives CDR1 SGHVS, CDR2 FQNEAQ. CDR3 sequence reads: CASSLGVPGVGYEQYF. For the CDR3, the DNA is TGTGCCAGCAGCTTAGGGGTCCCCGGGGTGGGGTACGAGCAGTACTTC.

The chain links TRBV9 to TRBJ1-5; D uncertain. Germline-derived CDR1 and CDR2 are SGDLS and YYNGEE. The CDR3 runs 13 residues. Trimming stripped 0 bases from V and 5 bases from J, with 6 bases between. CDR3 sequence: CASSVGAYQPQHF. CDR3 DNA sequence: TGTGCCAGCAGCGTAGGCGCTTATCAGCCCCAGCATTTT.

CDR3 nucleotides: TGTGCCAGCAGCGCCGCGCGGGGGGTCACTGAAGCTTTCTTT. Translated: CASSAARGVTEAFF. This chain joins TRBV9 and TRBJ1-1, with D maybe TRBD1 (5 bases). Germline assignment: CDR1 SGDLS and CDR2 YYNGEE. Trimming shortened V by 3 bases and J by 4 bases, and 13 bases separated the two germline ends. The CDR3 loop spans 14 amino acids. The full variable domain, its missing parts supplied by reference TRBV9 and TRBJ1-1, is DSGVTQTPKHLITATGQRVTLRCSPRSGDLSVYWYQQSLDQGLQFLIQYYNGEERAKGNILERFSAQQFPDLHSELNLSSLELGDSALYFCASSAARGVTEAFFGQGTRLTVV.

The J gene is TRBJ1-1, the V gene TRBV6-1; D is uncertain. This CDR3 spans 12 amino acids. Trimming cost V 2 bases and J 6 bases, with 7 bases left between them. CDR1 is MNHNS and CDR2 is SASEGT in the germline V gene. This CDR3 reads CASSEFTSEAFF. The CDR3 region has the DNA TGTGCCAGCAGTGAATTTACATCTGAAGCTTTCTTT.

V is TRBV30 and J is TRBJ1-4; D call uncertain. CDR3 length: 12 amino acids. The V gene's germline CDR1 is GTSNPN and CDR2 SVGIG (reference sequence). Trimming pared 4 bases from V and 10 bases from J, leaving 13 bases between. CDR3 nucleotides: TGTGCCTGGACCCTTACCGGCGGAAAACTGTTTTTT. Protein sequence: CAWTLTGGKLFF.

The V and J genes are TRBV5-6 and TRBJ1-4, with D possibly being TRBD1 (6 bases). The V and J ends lost 4 bases and 10 bases respectively, with 14 bases between them. This CDR3 has 13 residues. Germline lookup yields CDR1 SGHDT and CDR2 YYEEEE. CDR3 sequence reads: CASSEGTLGKLFF. CDR3 coding DNA: TGTGCCAGCAGCGAAGGGACATTGGGAAAACTGTTTTTT.

This rearrangement joins TRBV28 to TRBJ1-1; D is possibly TRBD1 (6 bases). With 6 bases removed from V and 5 bases from J, the gap between germline ends came to 16 bases. Germline CDR1 and CDR2: MDHEN and SYDVKM. CDR3 length equals 14 residues. CDR3 protein: CASRGAGGSTEAFF. CDR3 nucleotide sequence: TGTGCCAGCAGGGGGGCTGGTGGTTCGACTGAAGCTTTCTTT.

The chain is built from TRBV28 and TRBJ2-7; 9 bases are a match to TRBD2. Unmatched junction bases numbered 13, after V lost 7 bases and J lost 6 bases. The CDR3 totals 15 residues. In germline, CDR1 is MDHEN, CDR2 SYDVKM. The CDR3 DNA sequence: TGTGCCAGCACCCCGAGCGGGGGGATCCTCGGCGAGCAGTACTTC. This codes for CASTPSGGILGEQYF.

The chain has TRBV19 and TRBJ1-2, with TRBD1 matching over 7 bases. V shed 2 bases and J 5 bases; nucleotides not matched to a gene: 11. Germline V lookup: CDR1 LNHDA, CDR2 SQIVND (reference sequence). This CDR3 comprises 16 residues. CDR3 bases: TGTGCCAGTAGTATATCCCCACGGACAGGCGATTATGGCTACACCTTC. Its protein product is CASSISPRTGDYGYTF. The complete variable domain, with remaining parts taken from reference TRBV19 and TRBJ1-2, reads DGGITQSPKYLFRKEGQNVTLSCEQNLNHDAMYWYRQDPGQGLRLIYYSQIVNDFQKGDIAEGYSVSREKKESFPLTVTSAQKNPTAFYLCASSISPRTGDYGYTFGSGTRLTVV.

The chain recombines TRBV4-2 with TRBJ2-3; D perhaps matches TRBD1 (5 bases). Germline-derived CDR1 and CDR2 are LGHNA and YNFKEQ. This CDR3 region has 17 residues. V was pared by 0 bases and J by 2 bases, with 15 bases between. CDR3 sequence (DNA): TGTGCCAGCAGCCAAGAATGGGGTCAGGGCCCCACAGATACGCAGTATTTT. Amino acids: CASSQEWGQGPTDTQYF.

The gene calls are TRBV18 and TRBJ2-3, with TRBD1 matching over 7 bases. Germline loops: CDR1 KGHSH, CDR2 LQKENI. V shed 4 bases, J shed 0 bases, and the junction held 7 bases outside the gene matches. CDR3 length: 16 residues. CDR3 bases: TGTGCCAGCTCACTAGGGACAGCAGCTAGCACAGATACGCAGTATTTT. Its protein is CASSLGTAASTDTQYF.

The chain has TRBV20-1 and TRBJ1-2; 9 positions match TRBD1. The CDR3 runs to 11 residues. Looked up from germline, CDR1 is DFQATT and CDR2 is SNEGSKA (reference sequence). V dropped 7 bases and J dropped 8; count of bases not matched to a gene: 5. The CDR3 sequence: CSVGDRVGYTF. In nucleotides, the CDR3 is TGCAGTGTGGGGGACAGGGTAGGCTACACCTTC.

The rearrangement uses TRBV7-9 and TRBJ2-3; no definite D call. Germline V lookup: CDR1 SEHNR, CDR2 FQNEAQ (reference sequence). The CDR3 totals 16 residues. Trimming stripped 1 base from V and 5 bases from J, with 16 bases between. The chain's CDR3 is CASSLVGQVSGDTQYF. The CDR3 nucleotides are TGTGCCAGCAGCTTAGTGGGCCAGGTTAGTGGAGATACGCAGTATTTT.

This chain uses TRBV10-1 with TRBJ2-3, with D possibly being TRBD1 (5 bases). The ends were cut back, 4 bases at V and 1 base at J, with 12 bases in the middle. Germline lookup yields CDR1 WNHNN and CDR2 SYGVQD (reference sequence). The CDR3 totals 15 residues. The DNA for the CDR3 is TGCGCCAGCAGTGCAGATCAGGGTCGCACAGATACGCAGTATTTT. Translated, it gives CASSADQGRTDTQYF.

The chain couples TRBV18 to TRBJ2-3; perhaps TRBD1 as D (5 bases). Germline CDR1 KGHSH, CDR2 LQKENI. The V and J ends lost 3 bases and 5 bases respectively, with 12 bases between them. The CDR3 is 14 amino acids. The CDR3, as DNA: TGTGCCAGCTCACCGGCAGGGTTGGGAGATACGCAGTATTTT. Translated: CASSPAGLGDTQYF.

This chain connects TRBV5-4 to TRBJ1-1; 7 positions agree with TRBD1. CDR1 SGHNT and CDR2 YYREEE come from the germline V gene (reference sequence). The length of the CDR3 is 15 residues. J gave up 4 bases and V 3 bases, and 9 bases lay outside the gene matches. DNA for the CDR3: TGTGCCAGCAGCTCGCCTAGACAGGGCGGCACTGAAGCTTTCTTT. Protein product: CASSSPRQGGTEAFF. The variable domain in full, completed from reference TRBV5-4 and TRBJ1-1, reads ETGVTQSPTHLIKTRGQQVTLRCSSQSGHNTVSWYQQALGQGPQFIFQYYREEENGRGNFPPRFSGLQFPNYSSELNVNALELDDSALYLCASSSPRQGGTEAFFGQGTRLTVV.